This T cell receptor beta chain was identified during a study of OX40 agonist ivuxolimab in advanced cancers. Study-level background: Patients treated during dose escalation were battling hepatocellular carcinoma, melanoma, renal cell or head and neck cancer. The eligibility criteria allowed prior anti-PD-1, anti-PD-L1 or anti-CTLA-4 therapy, and approximately 38% had some.

Trimming at V came to 4 bases and at J to 0 bases, leaving 10 bases not matched to a gene. The germline gives CDR1 SGHDT, CDR2 YYEEEE. The CDR3 sequence is 17 residues long. Generated by immunoSEQ multiplex PCR, the TCRdb table keeps only in-frame clones and is missing some. The table lists 60,000 to 75,000 clones, 85% to 90% of them singletons. The V call is TRBV5-6, the J call TRBJ1-1, with TRBD1 matching over 9 bases. This specimen was CD4+ or CD8+ T cells sorted from blood, taken in a trial of the OX40 agonist ivuxolimab. The sequence was obtained from an adult with an advanced solid tumor such as melanoma, head and neck, liver or kidney cancer. The CDR3 coding sequence is TGTGCCAGCAGCCCGGGGACAGGGACCGTCATGAACACTGAAGCTTTCTTT. Amino acids: CASSPGTGTVMNTEAFF.